The TCR beta chain described here comes from a study of PD-1 blockade in classical Hodgkin lymphoma (TCRdb year 2020). Looking at the study overall: Nivolumab dosing was 3 mg/kg intravenously every 2 weeks, continuing until either disease progression or unacceptable toxicity. The study used CyTOF and TCR beta sequencing to define a peripheral blood immune signature of response to PD-1 blockade in classical Hodgkin lymphoma.

The Qiagen DNeasy kit was used to extract genomic DNA from unsorted PBMCs and from the negatively selected CD4+ and CD8+ fractions. Using primers that anneal to V and J segments, immunoSEQ multiplex PCR amplified the TCR beta CDR3 regions. A synthetic immune receptor repertoire was used to minimize amplification bias, and any residual bias was removed computationally once sequencing was done. The authors processed their data as follows. Custom Python scripts were used to quantify repertoire diversity as the Shannon entropy index. The unsorted, CD4+ and CD8+ repertoires were each analyzed separately, with the exception of combined analyses, where CD4+ and CD8+ sequences were merged in silico. A clone counted as expanded when the clone's frequency after treatment rose at least 2-fold relative to C1D1, and clones undetected at baseline were given a pseudocount of 0.5. Singleton clones were defined as clones with 0 or 1 copy at C1D1, and non-singleton clones were defined as clones with 2 or more copies. Clones expanded in unsorted samples were annotated as CD4+, CD8+ or unknown by matching protein sequences in sorted samples from the same patient. Diversity changes from C1D1 to C4D1 were tested in paired samples using Wilcoxon tests. Sourced from immuneACCESS, this table was stored by TCRdb with only in-frame sequences that have V and J called. A share of the clones is absent; for the studies checked, an unresolved V gene accounts for under half, and the remainder has no known explanation. For V, J and clone size, that table is used; D and trimming come from the DNA. The sample has about 58,000 clones on record, approximately 90% of them singletons. The top ten clones comprise about 10% of the sample.

CDR3 length: 15 amino acids, cysteine to phenylalanine. Only CDR3 DNA remains: 45 bases, in frame from the first base. Unmatched junction bases come to 6, with V trimmed by 5 bases and J by 5 bases. Looking up the germline V gene yields CDR1 SGHTA and CDR2 FQGNSA. General study outcomes and caveats: CD4+ but not CD8+ TCR diversity rose significantly by C4D1 (p=0.0027 vs p=0.16), most apparent in complete responders (p=0.02). Diversity was lower in patients who began nivolumab less than 1 year after ASCT, so these patients were left out of later analyses to avoid confounding by immune reconstitution. Baseline diversity similar to that of newly diagnosed patients was observed in trial patients achieving complete response, whereas significantly lower diversity was observed in partial responders and progressors. The study covered only a single clinical trial cohort, and the causes of the repertoire differences, possibly disease activity or prior therapy, were still not defined. Baseline TCR diversity was reported to be lower in newly diagnosed patients than in healthy donors, and even lower in relapsed/refractory patients.

The time point label for this specimen denotes: cycle 2 day 1 (C2D1) of nivolumab. Every trial patient had relapsed following autologous stem cell transplantation, and prior brentuximab vedotin exposure was what differed among cohorts A, B and C. The trial cohort included around 56 patients with relapsed/refractory classical Hodgkin lymphoma, and each patient had a best overall response of complete response, partial response or progressive disease. Single-agent nivolumab was administered to trial patients in the multi-cohort phase II CheckMate 205 trial. Best overall response was determined by an independent review committee according to the 2007 International Working Group response criteria. PBMCs from the trial were collected at three points: immediately before nivolumab initiation (C1D1), and during therapy at cycle 2 day 1 and cycle 4 day 1. Peripheral blood was collected in 8 mL Vacutainer Cell Preparation Tubes, from which PBMCs were isolated by centrifugation and then cryopreserved.

On this clone: Its antigen has not been determined. Nothing much larger sits one base from this clone, and base qualities are not available.

This receptor was taken from a human donor with classical Hodgkin lymphoma. The chain joins TRBV7-2 to TRBJ2-5; 12 central bases correspond to TRBD2. The sample in question was peripheral blood mononuclear cells (PBMCs), obtained before the second cycle of nivolumab. The CDR3 has the sequence CASSPRLAGAETQYF. The DNA reads as follows: TGTGCCAGCAGCCCGCGACTAGCGGGAGCGGAGACCCAGTACTTC.